These 17 T cell receptor beta chains were all obtained from the same sample, sequenced in a study of cytomegalovirus exposure and HLA in healthy donors. PCR primers comprised 60 Vbeta and 13 Jbeta primers. Produced via immunoSEQ multiplex PCR; TCRdb's table is partial and in-frame only. This sample carries 100,000 to 150,000 clones, 60% to 80% of them seen once, and the ten largest clones take 1.3% to 1.5%. Sequencing was carried out using PBMCs. These receptor sequences come from a female donor in good health and CMV-seronegative.

J is TRBJ2-5 and V is TRBV6-1; 12 nucleotides align to TRBD2. CDR3 size: 14 residues. Losses at the gene ends were 8 bases for V and 1 base for J; bases not matched to a gene: 2. Per germline, CDR1 MNHNS and CDR2 SASEGT. CDR3 residues: CASSSGRAQETQYF. Written as DNA, the CDR3 is TGTGCCAGCTCTAGCGGGAGGGCCCAAGAGACCCAGTACTTC.

The rearrangement uses TRBV30 and TRBJ1-6, with D perhaps matching TRBD1 (5 bases). The CDR3 has 15 amino acids. CDR1 GTSNPN and CDR2 SVGIG come from the germline V gene (reference sequence). The ends were cut back, 4 bases at V and 0 bases at J, with 10 bases in the middle. CDR3 DNA sequence: TGTGCCTGGATGCGGGGGAGCTCCTATAATTCACCCCTCCACTTT. As protein: CAWMRGSSYNSPLHF. The variable domain in full, with the rest retrieved from reference TRBV30 and TRBJ1-6, is SQTIHQWPATLVQPVGSPLSLECTVEGTSNPNLYWYRQAAGRGLQLLFYSVGIGQISSEVPQNLSASRPQDRQFILSSKKLLLSDSGFYLCAWMRGSSYNSPLHFGNGTRLTVT.

V is TRBV28 and J is TRBJ2-7; unclear D gene. This CDR3 region has 12 residues. The V gene lost 2 bases and the J gene lost 9 bases, with 11 bases spanning the gap. Germline assignment: CDR1 MDHEN and CDR2 SYDVKM. CDR3 DNA sequence: TGTGCCAGCAGTTTAAGCAGGCCTGGGCAGTACTTC. The encoded protein is CASSLSRPGQYF.

This clone showed up just a few times. The sample contains more than one DNA sequence encoding this CDR3. This rearrangement joins TRBV7-9 to TRBJ2-3; 7 nucleotides align to TRBD1. The CDR3 runs 14 residues. Germline loops: CDR1 SEHNR, CDR2 FQNEAQ (reference sequence). J lost 1 base, V lost 2 bases, and 0 bases had no gene match. This chain's CDR3 is CASSLTGGTDTQYF. The CDR3 nucleotides read TGTGCCAGCAGCTTAACAGGGGGCACAGATACGCAGTATTTT.

This clone was recorded a few times. The chain combines TRBV28 with TRBJ1-2; TRBD1 might be the D (6 bases). The CDR3 is made up of 16 amino acids. The V gene lost 5 bases and the J gene lost 2 bases, with 18 bases spanning the gap. CDR1 and CDR2 from the germline V gene are MDHEN and SYDVKM. For the CDR3, the DNA is TGTGCCAGCAGTCCCCTGGCGGGTAGGGGGAACTATGGCTACACCTTC. Amino acid sequence: CASSPLAGRGNYGYTF.

J is TRBJ1-2 and V is TRBV21-1; the DNA was not used to check the table's D call, TRBD1. TRBV21-1 is a listed pseudogene. CDR3 length: 13 residues. The CDR3 DNA reads as TGTGCCATCCGACAGGCCCAATGGGGTGGCTACACCTTC. As protein: CAIRQAQWGGYTF.

The count of this clone is one. The rearrangement links TRBV7-9 to TRBJ1-3; no clear D. The V end was cut by 3 bases, the J end by 11 bases, with 17 bases between. The CDR3 runs 14 residues. Germline CDR1 reads SEHNR; CDR2 reads FQNEAQ (reference sequence). As DNA, the CDR3 is TGTGCCAGCAGCTTGGGAGGGAGGAACTTCGCCATATATTTT. It is translated as CASSLGGRNFAIYF.

This sequence joins TRBV6-6 and TRBJ1-5; 7 bases fit TRBD1. The CDR3 is 14 residues long. Germline V CDR1 and CDR2: MNHNY, SVGAGI (reference sequence). V was clipped by 0 bases and J by 7 bases; unmatched bases: 3. CDR3 DNA sequence: TGTGCCAGCAGTTACTCGGCAGGGGGGCAGCCCCAGCATTTT. Protein product: CASSYSAGGQPQHF.

V is TRBV30 and J is TRBJ1-1, with unresolved D. The V gene lost 4 bases and the J gene lost 4 bases, with 10 bases spanning the gap. CDR1 and CDR2 (germline): GTSNPN, SVGIG (reference sequence). The CDR3 is 12 amino acids. The CDR3 DNA is TGTGCCTGGATCTTCCACGGCACTGAAGCTTTCTTT. Protein product: CAWIFHGTEAFF. The full variable domain, rest sourced from reference TRBV30 and TRBJ1-1, is SQTIHQWPATLVQPVGSPLSLECTVEGTSNPNLYWYRQAAGRGLQLLFYSVGIGQISSEVPQNLSASRPQDRQFILSSKKLLLSDSGFYLCAWIFHGTEAFFGQGTRLTVV.

The chain is built from TRBV19 and TRBJ1-5; 11 bases are a match to TRBD1. Germline CDR1 is LNHDA and CDR2 is SQIVND (reference sequence). V shed 4 bases, J shed 11 bases, and the junction held 10 bases outside the gene matches. The CDR3 is 15 amino acids. The CDR3 nucleotides read TGTGCCAGTAGTAAAGTAGCGGGACAGGGGGAAGCCCAGCATTTT. Amino acids: CASSKVAGQGEAQHF.

The rearrangement links TRBV27 to TRBJ1-4, with TRBD1 matching over 7 bases. The germline V gene has CDR1 MNHEY and CDR2 SMNVEV (reference sequence). J gave up 4 bases and V 3 bases, and 2 bases lay outside the gene matches. CDR3 length equals 14 residues. In nucleotides, the CDR3 is TGTGCCAGCAGTTTGGGACAGAGTAATGAAAAACTGTTTTTT. It encodes CASSLGQSNEKLFF.

Details on this clone: One end of the junction is discordant with germline, which a read error may explain. DNA of the CDR3: TGTGCCAGCAGCGAAGACAGATTCTATGGCTACACCTTC. Amino acid sequence: CASSEDRFYGYTF. The J gene is TRBJ1-2, the V gene TRBV6-1; D possibly corresponds to TRBD1 (5 bases). This CDR3 has 13 amino acids. CDR1 and CDR2 (germline): MNHNS, SASEGT.

The gene calls are TRBV29-1 and TRBJ2-7; 7 nucleotides match TRBD2. Germline assignment: CDR1 SQVTM and CDR2 ANQGSEA. V gave up 1 base and J gave up 9 bases; unmatched junction bases: 12. CDR3 length equals 14 residues. CDR3 sequence reads: CSVEASSRGLGQYF. The CDR3 nucleotides are TGCAGCGTTGAAGCCTCCTCGCGGGGGTTAGGGCAGTACTTC.

The chain carries TRBV30 and TRBJ1-1; tentative D call: TRBD1 (5 bases). This CDR3 contains 13 residues. Germline CDR1 is GTSNPN and CDR2 is SVGIG (reference sequence). Deletions cut 2 bases from V and 3 bases from J, with 10 bases between. CDR3 in amino acids: CAWSKGADTEAFF. The DNA for the CDR3 is TGTGCCTGGAGTAAAGGGGCGGACACTGAAGCTTTCTTT.

The J gene is TRBJ2-2, the V gene TRBV7-2; TRBD2 aligns across 14 bases. The germline V gene has CDR1 SGHTA and CDR2 FQGNSA. This CDR3 comprises 18 residues. V was clipped by 8 bases and J by 1 base; unmatched bases: 9. CDR3 region: CASLTSGRVKGNTGELFF. CDR3 nucleotides: TGTGCCAGCCTGACTAGCGGGAGGGTAAAGGGGAACACCGGGGAGCTGTTTTTT. Variable domain in full (rest from reference TRBV7-2 and TRBJ2-2): GAGVSQSPSNKVTEKGKDVELRCDPISGHTALYWYRQSLGQGLEFLIYFQGNSAPDKSGLPSDRFSAERTGGSVSTLTIQRTQQEDSAVYLCASLTSGRVKGNTGELFFGEGSRLTVL.

This clone has just one count. CDR3 region: CASSLEVSGTGEQFF. The CDR3 DNA follows: TGTGCCAGCAGCTTGGAGGTTAGCGGAACAGGTGAGCAGTTCTTC. The chain carries TRBV5-4 and TRBJ2-1; tentative D call: TRBD2 (6 bases). The V end was cut by 0 bases, the J end by 9 bases, with 16 bases between. CDR3 length equals 15 residues. Germline assignment: CDR1 SGHNT and CDR2 YYREEE (reference sequence).

The J gene is TRBJ2-1, the V gene TRBV11-2; D uncertain. CDR1 and CDR2 (germline): SGHAT, FQNNGV. Trimming stripped 5 bases from V and 9 bases from J, with 14 bases between. The CDR3 spans 13 residues. The CDR3 reads CASSPTLGTEQFF. CDR3 DNA: TGTGCCAGCAGCCCGACCCTAGGAACTGAGCAGTTCTTC.